The next 5 T cell receptor beta chains were all read from a single sample in a study of T cells in women clearing cervical HPV infection. TCRdb's table, derived via immunoSEQ multiplex PCR, lists solely in-frame clones and lacks some. Its listing shows tens of thousands of clones. The sample comprised blood buffy coat. The receptors come from a woman between 18 and 70 years old with a cervical HPV16 infection that either progressed to CIN3+ or cleared (not recorded which).

On this clone itself: With the read ending 3 residues before the CDR3 end, the germline J gene is used to fill in that end. J is TRBJ1-2 and V is TRBV5-1; TRBD1 might be the D (5 bases). The CDR3 sequence is 15 residues long. V was trimmed by 0 bases and J by 4 bases, leaving 13 bases between them. Germline V gene sequence: CDR1 SGHRS, CDR2 YFSETQ. CDR3 DNA, as far as it was read: TGCGCCAGCAGCTTGGGAGGTGGGGCGGCCTATGGC. Translation: CASSLGGGAAYG. The full CDR3 protein reads CASSLGGGAAYGYTF.

About this clone itself: Read data end 3 residues before the CDR3 end; the end is taken from the germline J gene. This chain uses TRBV7-9 with TRBJ2-3; TRBD1 matches at 8 bases. CDR3 size: 13 residues. In germline, CDR1 is SEHNR, CDR2 FQNEAQ (reference sequence). The sequenced CDR3 bases are TGTGCCAGCAGCACCTACAGGGGGGAGACG. It specifies CASSTYRGET. The CDR3, in full, reads CASSTYRGETQYF.

A note on this clone: The read terminates 3 residues before the CDR3 end, so the remaining end is supplied by the germline J gene. This chain connects TRBV27 to TRBJ2-7, with D hard to call. Trimming removed 3 bases from V and 2 bases from J, with 8 bases in between. This CDR3 region has 13 residues. Per germline, CDR1 MNHEY and CDR2 SMNVEV (reference sequence). Partial CDR3 DNA: TGTGCCAGCAGTTTGGCAGGTGCCTACGAG. It translates to CASSLAGAYE. The CDR3, in full, reads CASSLAGAYEQYF.

With regard to this clone: The missing CDR3 end, 3 residues past where the read stops, is filled in from the germline J gene. The rearrangement links TRBV2 to TRBJ1-1; D gene ambiguous. CDR1 is SNHLY, CDR2 FYNNEI, per germline. The CDR3 contains 13 residues. V dropped 8 bases and J dropped 0 bases, with 10 bases sitting between them. The CDR3 DNA, read in part, is TGTGCCAGCGGCGGATCCATGAACACTGAA. Its protein is CASGGSMNTE. The full CDR3 is CASGGSMNTEAFF.

Note on this clone: The read ends 3 residues early relative to the CDR3; the germline J gene fills the gap. The rearrangement links TRBV10-3 to TRBJ2-7, with 10 bases that match TRBD1. In germline, CDR1 is ENHRY, CDR2 SYGVKD. The CDR3 has 16 residues. The V and J ends lost 3 bases and 5 bases, in that order; junction bases with no gene match: 10. The CDR3 sequence: CAISEHSGTGDHEQYF. The covered CDR3 bases are TGTGCCATCAGTGAACATAGCGGGACAGGGGACCACGAG.